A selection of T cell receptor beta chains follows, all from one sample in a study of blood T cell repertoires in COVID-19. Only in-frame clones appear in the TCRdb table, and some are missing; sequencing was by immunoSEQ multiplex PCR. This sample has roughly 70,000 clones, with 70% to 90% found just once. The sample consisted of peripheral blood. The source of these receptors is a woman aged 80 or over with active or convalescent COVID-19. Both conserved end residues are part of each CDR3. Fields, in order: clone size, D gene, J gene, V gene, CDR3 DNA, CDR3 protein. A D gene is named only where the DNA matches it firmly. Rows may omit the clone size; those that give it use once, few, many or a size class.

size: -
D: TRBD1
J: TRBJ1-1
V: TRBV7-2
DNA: TGTGCCAGCAGCTGGCCGGGACAGAAGAACACTGAAGCTTTCTTT
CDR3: CASSWPGQKNTEAFF

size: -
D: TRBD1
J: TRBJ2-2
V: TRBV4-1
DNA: TGCGCCAGCAGCCGTTATTACACAGGGGCGAACACCGGGGAGCTGTTTTTT
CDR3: CASSRYYTGANTGELFF

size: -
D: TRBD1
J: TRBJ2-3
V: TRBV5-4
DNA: TGTGCCAGCAGCTTACAGGGGGTCACAGATACGCAGTATTTT
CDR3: CASSLQGVTDTQYF

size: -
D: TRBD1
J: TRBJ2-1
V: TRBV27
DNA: TGTGCCAGCAGACGACAGGGGGCATACAATGAGCAGTTCTTC
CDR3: CASRRQGAYNEQFF

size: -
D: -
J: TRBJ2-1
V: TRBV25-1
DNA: TGTGCCAGCAGTGCGGTGACTAGTCGGAATGAGCAGTTCTTC
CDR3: CASSAVTSRNEQFF

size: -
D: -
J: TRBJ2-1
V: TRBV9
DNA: TGTGCCAGCAGCGTAACGGGACAACCGCGGTTCTTC
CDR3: CASSVTGQPRFF

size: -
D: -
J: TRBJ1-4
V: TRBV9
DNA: TGTGCCAGCAGCGTCGGGACGGGAGACGGACGGGAAAAACTGTTTTTT
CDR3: CASSVGTGDGREKLFF

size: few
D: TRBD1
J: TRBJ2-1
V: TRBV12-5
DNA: TGTGCTAGTGGTACAGGACAGGGGGCGTTCTTC
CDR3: CASGTGQGAFF

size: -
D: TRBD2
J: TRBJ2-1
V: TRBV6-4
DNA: TGTGCCAGCAGGTCCCAAGTGGGGACTAGCGGGAACAATGAGCAGTTCTTC
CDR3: CASRSQVGTSGNNEQFF

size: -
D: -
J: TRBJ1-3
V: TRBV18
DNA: TGTGCCAGCTCACAGTCTGCGGAAACCTCTGGAAACACCATATATTTT
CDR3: CASSQSAETSGNTIYF

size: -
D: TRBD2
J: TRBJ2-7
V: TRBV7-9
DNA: TGTGCCAGCTCTGGACGGGGGGAGGGCCACGAGCAGTACTTC
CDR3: CASSGRGEGHEQYF

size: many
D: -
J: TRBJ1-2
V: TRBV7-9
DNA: TGTGCCAGCAGCCCTAGACAGATGATGAGCTATGGCTACACCTTC
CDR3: CASSPRQMMSYGYTF

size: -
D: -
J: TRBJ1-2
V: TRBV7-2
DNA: TGTGCCAGCAGCACGCTACAGGGATCAAATAACTATGGCTACACCTTC
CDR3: CASSTLQGSNNYGYTF

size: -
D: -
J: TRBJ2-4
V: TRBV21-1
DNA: TGTGCCAGCAGCAAAGAGGAGCGGGACATTCAGTACTTC
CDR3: CASSKEERDIQYF

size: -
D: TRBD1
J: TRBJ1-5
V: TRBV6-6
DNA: TGTGCCAGCAGTCCCCGTTGGACAGGGGGCGCAGGGGGTCAGCCCCAGCATTTT
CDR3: CASSPRWTGGAGGQPQHF

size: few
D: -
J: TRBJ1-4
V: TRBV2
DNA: TGTGCCAGCAGTCGGGATCATAATGAAAAACTGTTTTTT
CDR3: CASSRDHNEKLFF

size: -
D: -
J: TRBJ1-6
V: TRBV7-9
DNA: TGTGCCCAACCCCGGGGGGCGGGTTATAATTCACCCCTCCACTTT
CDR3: CAQPRGAGYNSPLHF

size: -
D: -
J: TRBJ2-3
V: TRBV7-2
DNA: TGTGCCAGCAGCTCCCTAAGTCCTGCAGATACGCAGTATTTT
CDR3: CASSSLSPADTQYF

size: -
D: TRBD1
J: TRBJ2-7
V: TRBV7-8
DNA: TGTGCCAGCAGCCCCTGGCGGGTCAGGGGGACGTACGAGCAGTACTTC
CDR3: CASSPWRVRGTYEQYF

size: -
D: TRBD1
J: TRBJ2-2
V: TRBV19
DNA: TGTGCCAGTAGTAAGGGGGCAGGGAACACCGGGGAGCTGTTTTTT
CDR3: CASSKGAGNTGELFF

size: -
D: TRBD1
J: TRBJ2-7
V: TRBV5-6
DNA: TGTGCCAGCAGCTTGGACACAGGGGACCCTAGCTACGAGCAGTACTTC
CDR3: CASSLDTGDPSYEQYF

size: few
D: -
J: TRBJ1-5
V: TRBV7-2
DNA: TGTGCCAGCAGATCTGGACAGCTTAGCAATCAGCCCCAGCATTTT
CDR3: CASRSGQLSNQPQHF

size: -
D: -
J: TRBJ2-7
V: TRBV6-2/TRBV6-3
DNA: TGTGCCAGCAGCCACGGGGACGAGCAGTACTTC
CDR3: CASSHGDEQYF

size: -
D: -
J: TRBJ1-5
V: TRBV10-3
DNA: TGTGCCATCAGTGAGGGGGGAGGTCAGCCCCAGCATTTT
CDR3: CAISEGGGQPQHF

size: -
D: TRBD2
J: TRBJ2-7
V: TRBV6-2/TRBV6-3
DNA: TGTGCCAGCAGTTCTCTCCCGGGACTAGCGGGGGGGAGCTCCTACGAGCAGTACTTC
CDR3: CASSSLPGLAGGSSYEQYF

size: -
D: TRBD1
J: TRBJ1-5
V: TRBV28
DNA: TGTGCCAGCAGTGGACCGCCGGGACAGGGTTTCGGGCAGCCCCAGCATTTT
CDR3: CASSGPPGQGFGQPQHF

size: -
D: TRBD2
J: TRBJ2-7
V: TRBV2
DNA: TGTGCCAGCAGTAGCGGGGAGTCGCTACCGGGCGAGCAGTACTTC
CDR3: CASSSGESLPGEQYF

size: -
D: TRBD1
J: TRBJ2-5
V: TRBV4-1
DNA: TGCGCCAGCAGCCAAGCAACCAGGGGGTGGGAGACCCAGTACTTC
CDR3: CASSQATRGWETQYF

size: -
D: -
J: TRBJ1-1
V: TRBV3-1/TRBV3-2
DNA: TGTGCCAGCAGCCAAGTCATTGGGGGGGACACTGAAGCTTTCTTT
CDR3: CASSQVIGGDTEAFF

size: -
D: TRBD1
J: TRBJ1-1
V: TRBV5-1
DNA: TGCGCCAGCAGCCTGCAGGGGGCGTTAAGGCAAAACACTGAAGCTTTCTTT
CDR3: CASSLQGALRQNTEAFF

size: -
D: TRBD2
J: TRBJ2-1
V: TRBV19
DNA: TGTGCCAGTAGCCAGCGGGACTCCTACAATGAGCAGTTCTTC
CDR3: CASSQRDSYNEQFF

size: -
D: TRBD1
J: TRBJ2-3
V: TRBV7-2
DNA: TGTGCCAGCAGACGTTCGCAGGGGGCCGCAGATACGCAGTATTTT
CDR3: CASRRSQGAADTQYF

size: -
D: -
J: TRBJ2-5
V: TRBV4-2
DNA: TGTGCCAGCAGCCAAGAAATCGGCGCGTTCGGGGAGACCCAGTACTTC
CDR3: CASSQEIGAFGETQYF

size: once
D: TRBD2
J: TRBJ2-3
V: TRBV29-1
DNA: TGCAGCGTGCAAGGTGGGGTAGGACTAGCGGGAGAAAAAGATACGCAGTATTTT
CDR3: CSVQGGVGLAGEKDTQYF

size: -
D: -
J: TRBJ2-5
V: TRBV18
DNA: TGTGCCAGCTCACTCCCGACTAAAGAGACCCAGTACTTC
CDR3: CASSLPTKETQYF

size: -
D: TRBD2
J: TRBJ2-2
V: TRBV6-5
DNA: TGTGCCAGCAGTTCCCTGGGCGGGAGAAACACCGGGGAGCTGTTTTTT
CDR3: CASSSLGGRNTGELFF

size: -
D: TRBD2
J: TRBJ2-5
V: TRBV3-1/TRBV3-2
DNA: TGTGCCAGCAGCCAAGGGTACACTAGCGCAGAGACCCAGTACTTC
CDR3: CASSQGYTSAETQYF

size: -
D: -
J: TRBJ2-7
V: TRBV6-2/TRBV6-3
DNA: TGTGCCAGCAGTTACTACCGGGACTTTCCGTCCTACGAGCAGTACTTC
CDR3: CASSYYRDFPSYEQYF

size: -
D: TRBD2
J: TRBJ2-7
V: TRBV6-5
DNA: TGTGCCAGCATCAGACTAGCTCCCTACGAGCAGTACTTC
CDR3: CASIRLAPYEQYF

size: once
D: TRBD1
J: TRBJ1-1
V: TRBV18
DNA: TGTGCCAGCTCCCCCGGACAGGACCTTGAAGCTTTCTTT
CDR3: CASSPGQDLEAFF

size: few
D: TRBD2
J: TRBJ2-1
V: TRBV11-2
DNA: TGTGCCAGCAGGTCACTAGCGGGAGGGCCCTACAATGAGCAGTTCTTC
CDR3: CASRSLAGGPYNEQFF

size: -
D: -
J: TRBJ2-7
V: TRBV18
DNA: TGTGCCAGCTCCCCGACCGGGATTAGCTCCTACGAGCAGTACTTC
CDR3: CASSPTGISSYEQYF

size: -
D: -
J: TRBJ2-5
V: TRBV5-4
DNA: TGTGCCAGCAGCCGCGGGACTTTAGAGACCCAGTACTTC
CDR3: CASSRGTLETQYF

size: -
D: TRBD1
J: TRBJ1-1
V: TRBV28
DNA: TGTGCCAGCTCAGGGGGCGGAATGAACACTGAAGCTTTCTTT
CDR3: CASSGGGMNTEAFF

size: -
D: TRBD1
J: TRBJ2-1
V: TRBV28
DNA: TGTGCCAGCACCAGTGGGGGGGGACAGGGTGGGTATGAGCAGTTCTTC
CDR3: CASTSGGGQGGYEQFF

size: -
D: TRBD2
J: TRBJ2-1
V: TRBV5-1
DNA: TGCGCCAGCAGCTTGGTAACTAGCGTTGACAATGAGCAGTTCTTC
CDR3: CASSLVTSVDNEQFF

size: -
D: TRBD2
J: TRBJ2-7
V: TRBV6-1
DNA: TGTGCCAGCAGTGAAGGGACTAGCGGGTACGAGCAGTACTTC
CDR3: CASSEGTSGYEQYF

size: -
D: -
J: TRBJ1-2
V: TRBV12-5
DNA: TGTGCTAGTGGCTACGAGCTGCAATATGGCTACACCTTC
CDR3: CASGYELQYGYTF

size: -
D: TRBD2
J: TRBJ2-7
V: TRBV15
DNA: TGTGCCACCAGCAGAGAGGGGGGAGTGGGGAGGGTGACCTCCTACGAGCAGTACTTC
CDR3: CATSREGGVGRVTSYEQYF

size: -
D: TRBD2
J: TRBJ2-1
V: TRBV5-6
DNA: TGTGCCAGCAGCTTTGGAAGCGGGAGGGGCTACAATGAGCAGTTCTTC
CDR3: CASSFGSGRGYNEQFF

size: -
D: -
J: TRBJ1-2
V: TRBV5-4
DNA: TGTGCCAGCAGCACGACAGGCTATGGCTACACCTTC
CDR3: CASSTTGYGYTF

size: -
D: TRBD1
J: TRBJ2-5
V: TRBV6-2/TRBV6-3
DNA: TGTGCCAGCAGTTACGACAGGGTAGGAGAGACCCAGTACTTC
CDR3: CASSYDRVGETQYF

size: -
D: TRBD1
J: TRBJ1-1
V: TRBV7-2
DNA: TGTGCCAGCAGCTTAGACGGGACAGTGAACACTGAAGCTTTCTTT
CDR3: CASSLDGTVNTEAFF

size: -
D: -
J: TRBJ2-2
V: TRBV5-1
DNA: TGCGCCAGCAGCTCAGATATGACAGGACGCGGGGAGCTGTTTTTT
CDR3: CASSSDMTGRGELFF

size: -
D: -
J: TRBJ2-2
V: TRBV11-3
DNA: TGTGCCAGCAAACTGAGGGAACCGAACACCGGGGAGCTGTTTTTT
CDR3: CASKLREPNTGELFF

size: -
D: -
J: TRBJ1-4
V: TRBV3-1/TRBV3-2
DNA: TGTGCCAGCAGCCACTTGACAGGAGAAAAACTGTTTTTT
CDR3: CASSHLTGEKLFF